The 12 T cell receptor beta chains reported below all come from one sample, sequenced in a study of T cells in Graves' hyperthyroidism and ophthalmopathy (dated by TCRdb to about 2019). The library was prepared using multiplex PCR. TCRdb shows the sequencer as Illumina HiSeq 2000. Amplification of TCR beta CDR3 regions was carried out from RNA transcripts. The first round of RT-PCR for the TCR CDR3 was performed with the HTBI primer set and the Qiagen OneStep RT-PCR kit. TCRdb took the public reads, trimmed them with fastp at Q25, ran MiXCR for clone calling and kept in-frame beta chains. When rows share a CDR3 protein, they turn into one entry using the most common DNA and genes. Across this sample there are about 350,000 distinct CDR3 sequences, with around 18% seen only once. The ten largest clones take up roughly 15% of the sample. Sample: blood. These receptor sequences come from a woman aged 40 to 50 with Graves' ophthalmopathy.

The table lists this clonotype with many counts. The chain joins TRBV28 to TRBJ2-7; no firm D call. The CDR3 runs 12 residues. V was trimmed by 5 bases and J by 2 bases, leaving 7 bases between them. Germline CDR1 MDHEN, CDR2 SYDVKM. The CDR3 loop reads CASSPPAYEQYF. The CDR3 nucleotides read TGTGCCAGCAGTCCTCCGGCCTACGAGCAGTACTTC.

This clonotype showed up many times. The V gene is TRBV7-2, the J gene TRBJ2-5; 9 bases are a match to TRBD2. The CDR3 sequence is 18 residues long. J gave up 3 bases and V 3 bases, and 14 bases lay outside the gene matches. Germline V gene sequence: CDR1 SGHTA, CDR2 FQGNSA. CDR3 in amino acids: CASSLRAAGGPFEETQYF. The CDR3 DNA reads TGTGCCAGCAGCTTGCGAGCGGCGGGAGGGCCGTTTGAAGAGACCCAGTACTTC.

Comment on this clonotype: A much larger clone differs by one base, so this may be a read error. The rearrangement joins TRBV12-3 or TRBV12-4 to TRBJ1-6; D is ambiguous. The CDR3 sequence is 13 residues long. CDR3 sequence: CVSSEGGVSPLHF. CDR3 in DNA: TGTGTCAGCAGCGAAGGCGGAGTATCACCCCTCCACTTT.

This clonotype was seen many times. The CDR3 protein is CASSKQGAAEQYF. The CDR3 nucleotides are TGTGCCAGCAGCAAACAGGGGGCTGCAGAGCAGTACTTC. The J gene is TRBJ2-7, the V gene TRBV27, with TRBD1 matching over 9 bases. Germline V gene sequence: CDR1 MNHEY, CDR2 SMNVEV (reference sequence). V shed 6 bases and J 7 bases; nucleotides not matched to a gene: 7. The CDR3 is 13 residues long.

The chain links TRBV7-8 to TRBJ2-5; D not resolved. The CDR3 runs to 12 residues. V lost 5 bases, J lost 7 bases, and 11 bases lay in between. Germline V gene lookup returns CDR1 SGHVS and CDR2 FQNEAQ. DNA of the CDR3: TGTGCCAGCAGCGCGAACTTGGGGACCCAGTACTTC. Its protein is CASSANLGTQYF.

The table lists this clonotype with many counts. This rearrangement joins TRBV19 to TRBJ1-2, with D hard to call. The CDR3 is 14 amino acids. V was pared by 7 bases and J by 6 bases, with 18 bases between. CDR1 LNHDA and CDR2 SQIVND come from the germline V gene (reference sequence). The CDR3 DNA reads as TGTGCCAGTATGGGTCGAGGATTTGGTAATGGCTACACCTTC. Amino acid sequence: CASMGRGFGNGYTF.

The sample holds many counts of this clonotype. V is TRBV19 and J is TRBJ1-5; D is uncertain. V lost 4 bases and J 3 bases, leaving 16 bases between the germline ends. Germline V gene sequence: CDR1 LNHDA, CDR2 SQIVND (reference sequence). The CDR3 totals 16 residues. CDR3 residues: CASSTLRQSDNQPQHF. CDR3 sequence (DNA): TGTGCCAGTAGTACCCTTCGACAATCGGACAATCAGCCCCAGCATTTT.

V usage is TRBV7-8 and J usage is TRBJ2-1; unclear D gene. Germline CDR1 is SGHVS and CDR2 is FQNEAQ. V was trimmed by 5 bases and J by 0 bases, leaving 11 bases between them. The CDR3 is 15 amino acids. DNA for the CDR3: TGTGCCAGCAGCCGCCTTCGGAGCTCCTACAATGAGCAGTTCTTC. The encoded protein is CASSRLRSSYNEQFF.

This sequence joins TRBV19 and TRBJ1-1; TRBD1 is a possible D gene (5 bases). This CDR3 has 15 residues. CDR1 is LNHDA, CDR2 SQIVND, per germline (reference sequence). The ends were cut back, 3 bases at V and 2 bases at J, with 13 bases in the middle. Written as DNA, the CDR3 is TGTGCCAGTAGTATGAAGAGACAGAGAAACACTGAAGCTTTCTTT. Protein: CASSMKRQRNTEAFF.

This clonotype occurred many times. The chain uses TRBV6-1 and TRBJ1-2, with 7 bases aligning to TRBD1. CDR3 length equals 14 residues. Germline CDR1 and CDR2: MNHNS and SASEGT. Germline trimming cut 7 bases from V and 2 bases from J; bases unmatched to any gene: 7. CDR3 in DNA: TGTGCCAGCAAAACAGGGGCGGGGAACTATGGCTACACCTTC. This encodes CASKTGAGNYGYTF.

Remarks on this clonotype: A much bigger clone sits one base away, suggesting this may be a read error. In DNA, the CDR3 is TGTGCCAGCCTCAGGAACACCTACGAGCAGTACTTC. It is translated as CASLRNTYEQYF. This chain links TRBV5-5 with TRBJ2-7; no reliable D call. Per germline, CDR1 SGHKS and CDR2 YYEKEE (reference sequence). The V end lost 7 bases, the J end lost 2 bases, and 10 bases lay between the germline ends. The CDR3 sequence is 12 residues long.

The chain employs TRBV6-5 and TRBJ1-6; D ambiguous. The CDR3 totals 13 residues. V lost 0 bases, J lost 14 bases, and 11 bases lay in between. Germline V gene sequence: CDR1 MNHEY, CDR2 SVGAGI. CDR3 DNA sequence: TGTGCCAGCAGTTACTCGAAGGGATCGGCCCTCCACTTT. Protein sequence: CASSYSKGSALHF.